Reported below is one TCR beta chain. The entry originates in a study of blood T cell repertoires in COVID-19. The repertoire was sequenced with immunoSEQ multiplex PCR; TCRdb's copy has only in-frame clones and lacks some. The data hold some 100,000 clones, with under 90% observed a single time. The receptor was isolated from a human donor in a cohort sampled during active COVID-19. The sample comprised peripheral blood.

The CDR3 spells CASSLGETRVQETQYF. The CDR3 DNA reads as TGTGCCAGCAGCCTTGGCGAGACACGCGTCCAAGAGACCCAGTACTTC. The chain recombines TRBV14 with TRBJ2-5, with D unresolved. There are 16 residues in the CDR3. V was clipped by 4 bases and J by 1 base, with 16 bases between them. Germline assignment: CDR1 SGHDN and CDR2 FVKESK.